This is a list of T cell receptor beta chains from one sample in a study of OX40 agonist ivuxolimab in advanced cancers. Sequencing was performed with immunoSEQ multiplex PCR; in TCRdb, only in-frame clones are kept and a portion is missing. The table has just under 65,000 clones, 85% to 90% seen once. Source: CD4+ or CD8+ T cells sorted from blood, taken in a trial of the OX40 agonist ivuxolimab. The receptors here all came from an adult with an advanced solid tumor such as melanoma, head and neck, liver or kidney cancer. CDR3s include the opening cysteine and the closing phenylalanine or tryptophan. Fields, in order: D gene, CDR3 length, J gene, V gene, clone size, CDR3 protein, CDR3 DNA. The D gene is left open where the match is weak. Not all rows give a size; the values are once, few, many and, for expanded clones, a class.

>.|17|TRBJ2-5|TRBV19|.
CASSPPTGNNFQETQYF
TGTGCCAGTAGTCCCCCGACAGGCAACAATTTTCAAGAGACCCAGTACTTC
>.|15|TRBJ1-1|TRBV5-1|.
CASSLANAGSPEAFF
TGCGCCAGCAGCTTGGCCAATGCCGGAAGCCCTGAAGCTTTCTTT
>.|17|TRBJ1-2|TRBV11-2|few
CASSPIRVGASNYGYTF
TGTGCCAGCAGCCCTATCCGGGTGGGGGCTAGTAACTATGGCTACACCTTC
>.|17|TRBJ2-3|TRBV29-1|.
CSVEGGDGSLGTDTQYF
TGCAGCGTTGAAGGTGGGGACGGGAGCCTCGGGACAGATACGCAGTATTTT
>TRBD1|16|TRBJ2-1|TRBV28|.
CASSRRPGQGSNEQFF
TGTGCCAGCAGTCGTCGTCCGGGACAGGGTAGCAATGAGCAGTTCTTC
>TRBD1|14|TRBJ1-4|TRBV5-4|once
CASSDRGKGEKLFF
TGTGCCAGCAGCGACAGGGGGAAGGGTGAAAAACTGTTTTTT
>.|12|TRBJ1-6|TRBV19|few
CASSRLGSPLHF
TGTGCCAGTAGTCGTCTTGGTTCACCCCTCCACTTT
>.|14|TRBJ2-3|TRBV5-1|.
CASSFMAVRDTQYF
TGCGCCAGCAGCTTCATGGCGGTAAGGGATACGCAGTATTTT
>.|13|TRBJ2-7|TRBV7-9|.
CASSFAQGGKQYF
TGTGCCAGCAGCTTCGCCCAAGGGGGTAAGCAGTACTTC
>TRBD1|13|TRBJ2-7|TRBV19|.
CASSRDRGYEQYF
TGTGCCAGTAGTAGGGACAGGGGCTACGAGCAGTACTTC
>TRBD1|17|TRBJ1-3|TRBV18|.
CASSPRTGELAGNTIYF
TGTGCCAGCTCACCGCGGACAGGGGAGTTAGCAGGAAACACCATATATTTT
>TRBD1|13|TRBJ1-1|TRBV11-3|.
CASSTGQGNEAFF
TGTGCCAGCAGCACGGGACAGGGGAATGAAGCTTTCTTT
>.|14|TRBJ2-4|TRBV5-1|.
CASSMQGIQNIQYF
TGCGCCAGCAGCATGCAGGGTATCCAAAACATTCAGTACTTC
>TRBD1|11|TRBJ2-1|TRBV10-3|.
CAIGTGNEQFF
TGTGCCATCGGGACAGGCAATGAGCAGTTCTTC
>.|16|TRBJ1-4|TRBV27|.
CASSLNRDSAWEKLFF
TGTGCCAGCAGTCTAAACAGGGATTCGGCGTGGGAAAAACTGTTTTTT
>TRBD1|14|TRBJ1-1|TRBV7-9|.
CASSLGQGNTEAFF
TGTGCCAGCAGCTTAGGACAGGGGAACACTGAAGCTTTCTTT
>.|14|TRBJ2-5|TRBV11-2|.
CASSLAGREETQYF
TGTGCCAGCAGCTTAGCTGGCAGGGAAGAGACCCAGTACTTC
>TRBD2|15|TRBJ2-3|TRBV7-8|.
CASSLLERGTDTQYF
TGTGCCAGCAGCTTATTAGAGCGGGGAACAGATACGCAGTATTTT
>.|14|TRBJ1-5|TRBV27|once
CASSFTGSNQPQHF
TGTGCCAGCAGTTTTACCGGTAGCAATCAGCCCCAGCATTTT
>TRBD1|14|TRBJ1-5|TRBV6-1|.
CASSVDRGAQPQHF
TGTGCCAGCAGTGTGGACAGGGGAGCTCAGCCCCAGCATTTT
>.|10|TRBJ1-2|TRBV20-1|few
CSVGLNGYTF
TGCAGTGTGGGGTTGAATGGCTACACCTTC
>.|13|TRBJ1-5|TRBV19|.
CASSEVVSQPQHF
TGTGCCAGTAGTGAAGTTGTGAGTCAGCCCCAGCATTTT
>.|13|TRBJ2-1|TRBV6-1|.
CASSEYKGSGQFF
TGTGCCAGCAGTGAATATAAGGGATCTGGGCAGTTCTTC
>TRBD2|15|TRBJ2-1|TRBV5-1|.
CASSLGLAGVSEQFF
TGCGCCAGCAGCTTGGGACTAGCGGGAGTCAGTGAGCAGTTCTTC
>TRBD1|15|TRBJ1-6|TRBV5-1|.
CASSSGTGAYSPLHF
TGCGCCAGCAGCTCGGGGACAGGGGCTTATTCACCCCTCCACTTT
>.|14|TRBJ2-5|TRBV5-1|.
CASSLGQAKETQYF
TGCGCCAGCAGCTTGGGACAGGCCAAAGAGACCCAGTACTTC
>TRBD2|15|TRBJ2-7|TRBV9|.
CASSVGGSRAYEQYF
TGTGCCAGCAGCGTAGGCGGGAGTCGCGCCTACGAGCAGTACTTC
>.|13|TRBJ2-7|TRBV18|.
CASSPGMEDEQYF
TGTGCCAGCTCACCAGGGATGGAGGACGAGCAGTACTTC
>TRBD2|14|TRBJ2-1|TRBV29-1|.
CSVGSRTRESEQFF
TGCAGCGTTGGGTCCAGGACTAGGGAGAGCGAGCAGTTCTTC
>TRBD2|16|TRBJ2-3|TRBV15|few
CATSRVAGGVQDTQYF
TGTGCCACCAGCAGAGTAGCCGGGGGGGTTCAAGATACGCAGTATTTT
>TRBD2|16|TRBJ2-1|TRBV7-2|.
CASSLVAGGLYNEQFF
TGTGCCAGCAGCTTAGTAGCGGGAGGGCTGTACAATGAGCAGTTCTTC
>.|11|TRBJ1-5|TRBV19|.
CASSTRGPQHF
TGTGCCAGTAGTACCCGGGGGCCCCAGCATTTT
>TRBD1|15|TRBJ1-3|TRBV11-2|.
CASSLMQGAGNTIYF
TGTGCCAGCAGCTTAATGCAGGGGGCTGGAAACACCATATATTTT
>.|18|TRBJ2-3|TRBV29-1|.
CSVEEDPLGGAVTDTQYF
TGCAGCGTTGAAGAAGACCCCCTGGGGGGAGCCGTCACAGATACGCAGTATTTT
>.|14|TRBJ1-2|TRBV19|.
CASRHSGGNYGYTF
TGTGCCAGTCGACACTCAGGTGGTAACTATGGCTACACCTTC
>TRBD1|15|TRBJ1-1|TRBV18|.
CASSPQGVMNTEAFF
TGTGCCAGCTCACCCCAGGGGGTAATGAACACTGAAGCTTTCTTT
>.|15|TRBJ1-6|TRBV18|few
CASSNLDSSNSPLHF
TGTGCCAGCTCAAATTTGGACAGTTCCAATTCACCCCTCCACTTT
>TRBD1|16|TRBJ2-3|TRBV10-3|.
CAISKTGAGGTDTQYF
TGTGCCATCAGTAAGACAGGGGCTGGGGGCACAGATACGCAGTATTTT
>TRBD2|14|TRBJ2-7|TRBV18|.
CASSVVSGEYEQYF
TGTGCCAGCTCAGTCGTTAGCGGGGAGTACGAGCAGTACTTC
>.|17|TRBJ1-4|TRBV5-1|.
CASSLSGQMPINEKLFF
TGCGCCAGCAGCTTAAGCGGCCAGATGCCGATTAATGAAAAACTGTTTTTT